These T cell receptor beta chains were read from a single sample in a study of blood T cell repertoires in COVID-19. Profiling relied on immunoSEQ multiplex PCR, and the TCRdb table lists in-frame clones only, not all of them. The sample records more than 150,000 clones, approximately 79% being singletons. The sample was peripheral blood. The receptors stem from a woman aged 65 to 85 with acute or convalescent COVID-19. Both conserved end residues are part of each CDR3. A D gene is named only where the DNA matches it firmly. Only some rows state a clone size, as once, few, many or a class for expanded clones.

cdr3_nt cdr3_aa j_call d_call v_call clone_size
TGCGCCAGCAGCTCACTAGCGGGAGAGGCAGATACGCAGTATTTT CASSSLAGEADTQYF TRBJ2-3 TRBD2 TRBV5-1 NA
TGTGCCAGTAATCGAGGGACAGGGGGTAGATGGGACATTCAGTACTTC CASNRGTGGRWDIQYF TRBJ2-4 TRBD1 TRBV19 NA
TGCGCCAGCAGCTTGACCAGGGGTGCCACTGAAGCTTTCTTT CASSLTRGATEAFF TRBJ1-1 NA TRBV5-1 few
TGTGCCAGCAGCCAAGCAGGGGCCAACGTCCTGACTTTC CASSQAGANVLTF TRBJ2-6 NA TRBV14 few
TGTGCCAGCAGATCTAACTCTGGAAACACCATATATTTT CASRSNSGNTIYF TRBJ1-3 NA TRBV6-6 NA
TGTGCCAGCAGTCGTGACAGAACCTCTGGAAACACCATATATTTT CASSRDRTSGNTIYF TRBJ1-3 NA TRBV7-2 NA
TGTGCCAGTAGTCTCAGGACAGCGAACACTGAAGCTTTCTTT CASSLRTANTEAFF TRBJ1-1 NA TRBV19 NA
TGCAGCGTTGGGACAGGAGGGACCCTTAATGAAAAACTGTTTTTT CSVGTGGTLNEKLFF TRBJ1-4 TRBD1 TRBV29-1 NA
TGCGCCAGCAGAGGGGGACAGGGGGGTCCGGGTGAGCAGTTCTTC CASRGGQGGPGEQFF TRBJ2-1 TRBD1 TRBV5-1 NA
TGTGCCAGCAGCCCCTATGCGGCGGGAGATGGTGAGCAGTACTTC CASSPYAAGDGEQYF TRBJ2-7 TRBD2 TRBV6-2/TRBV6-3 NA
TGTGCCAGCGGCCAGAGGAATCAGCCCCAGCATTTT CASGQRNQPQHF TRBJ1-5 NA TRBV6-5 NA
TGCGCCAGCAGGACCCCCGGGGGAAATTCCACAGATACGCAGTATTTT CASRTPGGNSTDTQYF TRBJ2-3 NA TRBV5-1 NA
TGTGCCAGCAGCCAGGCCGGGGGCACCGGGGAGCTGTTTTTT CASSQAGGTGELFF TRBJ2-2 NA TRBV3-1/TRBV3-2 NA
TGTGCCAGCAGCAAAGTGAGCGGGAGGTGTACCGGGGAGCTGTTTTTT CASSKVSGRCTGELFF TRBJ2-2 NA TRBV21-1 NA
TGTGCCATCCGGGACAGGGACAATCAGCCCCAGCATTTT CAIRDRDNQPQHF TRBJ1-5 TRBD1 TRBV10-3 few
TGTGCCAGCAGCTCCGACAGGGACAATGAGCAGTTCTTC CASSSDRDNEQFF TRBJ2-1 TRBD1 TRBV7-2 NA
TGTGCCAGCAGCTTAACTCGGGACACAGATACGCAGTATTTT CASSLTRDTDTQYF TRBJ2-3 NA TRBV7-3 NA
TGTGCCAGTAGTAAGATACCGGGACTAGCGAGTCACAATGAGCAGTTCTTC CASSKIPGLASHNEQFF TRBJ2-1 TRBD2 TRBV19 NA
TGTGCCAGCAGCCACGGGAGGGTGGTCTCCGGGGAGCTGTTTTTT CASSHGRVVSGELFF TRBJ2-2 TRBD2 TRBV3-1/TRBV3-2 NA
TGTGCCAGCAGTACCACCTCAGGGGGCCCCAATCAGCCCCAGCATTTT CASSTTSGGPNQPQHF TRBJ1-5 TRBD1 TRBV28 few
TGTGCCAGCCGACGTCCTACCGGGAGCAGATACGAGCAGTACTTC CASRRPTGSRYEQYF TRBJ2-7 NA TRBV2 NA
TGTGCCAGCAGTGACCGGGGACAGGGCGAAGCTTTCTTT CASSDRGQGEAFF TRBJ1-1 TRBD1 TRBV2 NA
TGTGCCAGCAGCACAGGGTTCTCTGGAAACACCATATATTTT CASSTGFSGNTIYF TRBJ1-3 NA TRBV3-1/TRBV3-2 NA
TGTGCCAGCAGCCCGCGAGGGCCCTACGAGCAGTACTTC CASSPRGPYEQYF TRBJ2-7 NA TRBV7-2 NA
TGCGCCAGCAGTGACCCCGGCAGGGTGACATCCTACGAGCAGTACTTC CASSDPGRVTSYEQYF TRBJ2-7 NA TRBV10-2 NA
TGTGCCAGCAATCTGGGCGGGCTGGAGACCCAGTACTTC CASNLGGLETQYF TRBJ2-5 NA TRBV21-1 NA
TGTGCCAGCAGCGTAGGGACTAGCAGCCCCACAGATACGCAGTATTTT CASSVGTSSPTDTQYF TRBJ2-3 TRBD2 TRBV9 NA
TGTGCCAGCAGCTTATTAGGGAGTAACTATGGCTACACCTTC CASSLLGSNYGYTF TRBJ1-2 NA TRBV7-8 once
TGCGCCAGCAGCACAGACAGGGAAAGCTCTGGAAACACCATATATTTT CASSTDRESSGNTIYF TRBJ1-3 TRBD1 TRBV5-1 once
TGTGCCAGTAGTATAGATCCCCGGACAGGGGGCATAACTGAAGCTTTCTTT CASSIDPRTGGITEAFF TRBJ1-1 TRBD1 TRBV19 NA
TGCGCCAGCAGGGACTTCGACGGTATCTCCATGGGCTACACCTTC CASRDFDGISMGYTF TRBJ1-2 NA TRBV4-1 NA
TGCAGCGTGGGACAGGGATACACCGGGGAGCTGTTTTTT CSVGQGYTGELFF TRBJ2-2 TRBD1 TRBV29-1 NA
TGTGCCAGCAGCTTAGCGGGAGGTAGCTCCTACGAGCAGTACTTC CASSLAGGSSYEQYF TRBJ2-7 NA TRBV7-2 NA
TGCAGTGCTAGTAGCGGGAGTCGCACCGGGGAGCTGTTTTTT CSASSGSRTGELFF TRBJ2-2 TRBD2 TRBV20-1 NA
TGTGCCAGCTCACTCGGACATACCGGAGCGGAGCTGTTTTTT CASSLGHTGAELFF TRBJ2-2 NA TRBV18 NA
TGTGCCAGCAGCCAAGCCGGACGACAGGGCGGGCAGCCCCAGCATTTT CASSQAGRQGGQPQHF TRBJ1-5 TRBD1 TRBV3-1/TRBV3-2 NA
TGTGCCGTGCTGGCTCATCCGGGACAGGGCCCCTACGAGCAGTACTTC CAVLAHPGQGPYEQYF TRBJ2-7 TRBD1 TRBV10-3 NA